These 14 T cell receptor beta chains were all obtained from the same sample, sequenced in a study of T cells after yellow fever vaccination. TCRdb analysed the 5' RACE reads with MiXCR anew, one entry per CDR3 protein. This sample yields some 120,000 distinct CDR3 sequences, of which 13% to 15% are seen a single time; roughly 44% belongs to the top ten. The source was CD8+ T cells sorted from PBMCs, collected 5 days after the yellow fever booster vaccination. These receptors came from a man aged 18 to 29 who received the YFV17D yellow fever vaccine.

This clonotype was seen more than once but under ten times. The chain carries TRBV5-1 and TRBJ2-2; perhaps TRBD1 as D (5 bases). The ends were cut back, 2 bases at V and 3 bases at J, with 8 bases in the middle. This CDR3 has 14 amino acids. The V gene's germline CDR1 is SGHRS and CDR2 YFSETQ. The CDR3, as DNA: TGCGCCAGCAGCTTAATAGGGGACACCGGGGAGCTGTTTTTT. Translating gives CASSLIGDTGELFF.

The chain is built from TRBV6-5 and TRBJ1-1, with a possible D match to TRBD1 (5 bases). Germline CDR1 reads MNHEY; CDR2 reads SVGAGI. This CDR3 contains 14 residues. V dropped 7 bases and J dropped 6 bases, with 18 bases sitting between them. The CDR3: CASKGLGDWAEAFF. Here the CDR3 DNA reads TGTGCCAGCAAGGGGCTAGGAGATTGGGCTGAAGCTTTCTTT.

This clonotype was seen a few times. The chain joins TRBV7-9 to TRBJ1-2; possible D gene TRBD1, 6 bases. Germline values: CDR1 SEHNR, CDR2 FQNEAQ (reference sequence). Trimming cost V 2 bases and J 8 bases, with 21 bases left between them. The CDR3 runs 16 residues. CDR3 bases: TGTGCCAGCAGCTTATACAGGGAGCATGGGGACGGCGGCTACACCTTC. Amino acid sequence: CASSLYREHGDGGYTF.

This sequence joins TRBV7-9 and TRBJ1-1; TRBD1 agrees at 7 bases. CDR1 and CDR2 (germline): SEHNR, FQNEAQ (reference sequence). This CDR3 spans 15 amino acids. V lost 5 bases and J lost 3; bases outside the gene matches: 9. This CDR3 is CASSPDRAHYTEAFF. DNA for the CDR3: TGTGCCAGCAGCCCAGACAGGGCTCATTACACTGAAGCTTTCTTT. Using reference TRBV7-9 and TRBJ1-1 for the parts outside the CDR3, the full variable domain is DTGVSQNPRHKITKRGQNVTFRCDPISEHNRLYWYRQTLGQGPEFLTYFQNEAQLEKSRLLSDRFSAERPKGSFSTLEIQRTEQGDSAMYLCASSPDRAHYTEAFFGQGTRLTVV.

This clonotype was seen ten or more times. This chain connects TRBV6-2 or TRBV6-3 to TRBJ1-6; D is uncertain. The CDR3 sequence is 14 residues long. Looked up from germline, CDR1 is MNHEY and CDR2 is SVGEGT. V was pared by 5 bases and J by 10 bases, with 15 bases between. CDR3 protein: CASSPPGTWSPLHF. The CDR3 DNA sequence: TGTGCCAGCAGTCCTCCCGGTACTTGGTCACCCCTCCACTTT.

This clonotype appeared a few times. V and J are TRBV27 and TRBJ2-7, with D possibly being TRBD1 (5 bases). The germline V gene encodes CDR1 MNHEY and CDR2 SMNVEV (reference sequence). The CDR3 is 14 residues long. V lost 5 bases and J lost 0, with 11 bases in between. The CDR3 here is CASSPGSPSYEQYV. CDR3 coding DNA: TGTGCCAGCAGTCCAGGGTCGCCCTCCTACGAGCAGTACGTC.

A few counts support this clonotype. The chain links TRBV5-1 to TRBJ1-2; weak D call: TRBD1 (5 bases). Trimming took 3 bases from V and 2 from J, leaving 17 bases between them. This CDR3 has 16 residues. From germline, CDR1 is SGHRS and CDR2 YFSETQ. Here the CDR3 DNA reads TGCGCCAGCAGCTGGTGGGGGGAGGAGGCGAACTATGGCTACACCTTC. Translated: CASSWWGEEANYGYTF.

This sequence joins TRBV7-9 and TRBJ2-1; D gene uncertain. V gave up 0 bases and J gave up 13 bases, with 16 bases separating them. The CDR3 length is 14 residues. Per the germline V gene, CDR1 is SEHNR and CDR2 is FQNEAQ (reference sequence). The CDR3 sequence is CASSLALGRLSQFF. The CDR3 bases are TGTGCCAGCAGCTTAGCGCTAGGCAGGCTGTCTCAGTTCTTC.

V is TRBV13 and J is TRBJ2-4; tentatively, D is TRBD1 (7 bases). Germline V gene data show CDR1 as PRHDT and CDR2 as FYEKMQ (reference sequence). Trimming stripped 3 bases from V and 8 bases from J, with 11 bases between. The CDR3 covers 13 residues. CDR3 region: CASSFSGGHIQYF. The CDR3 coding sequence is TGTGCCAGCAGCTTCTCAGGGGGGCACATTCAGTACTTC.

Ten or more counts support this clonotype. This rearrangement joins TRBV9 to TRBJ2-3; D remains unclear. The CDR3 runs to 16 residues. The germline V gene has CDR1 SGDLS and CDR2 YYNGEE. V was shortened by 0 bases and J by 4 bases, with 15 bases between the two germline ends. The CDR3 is CASSVAVGVGADTQYF. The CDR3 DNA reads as TGTGCCAGCAGCGTAGCGGTGGGTGTTGGCGCAGATACGCAGTATTTT.

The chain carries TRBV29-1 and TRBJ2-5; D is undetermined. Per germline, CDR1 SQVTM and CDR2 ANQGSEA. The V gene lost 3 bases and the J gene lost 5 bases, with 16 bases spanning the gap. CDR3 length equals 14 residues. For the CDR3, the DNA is TGCAGCGTTGATGTGGGGTCGGTAGGGGAGACCCAGTACTTC. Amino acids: CSVDVGSVGETQYF.

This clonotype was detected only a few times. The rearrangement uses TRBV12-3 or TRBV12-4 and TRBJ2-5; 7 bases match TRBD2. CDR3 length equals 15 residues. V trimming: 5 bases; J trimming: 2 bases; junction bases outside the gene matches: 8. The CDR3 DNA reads TGTGCCAGCAGTAATAGCGGGTCCCGGCAAGAGACCCAGTACTTC. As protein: CASSNSGSRQETQYF.

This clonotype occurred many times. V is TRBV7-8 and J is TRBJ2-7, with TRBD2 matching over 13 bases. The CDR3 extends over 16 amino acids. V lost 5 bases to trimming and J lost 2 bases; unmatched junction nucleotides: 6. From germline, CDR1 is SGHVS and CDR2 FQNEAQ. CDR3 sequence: CASSHLLAGGTYEQYF. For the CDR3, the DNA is TGTGCCAGCAGCCATCTACTAGCGGGGGGGACCTACGAGCAGTACTTC.

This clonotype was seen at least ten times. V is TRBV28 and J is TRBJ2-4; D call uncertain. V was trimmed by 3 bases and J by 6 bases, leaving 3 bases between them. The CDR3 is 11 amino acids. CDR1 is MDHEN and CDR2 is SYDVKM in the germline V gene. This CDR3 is CASSLINIQYF. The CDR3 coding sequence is TGTGCCAGCAGTTTGATAAACATTCAGTACTTC.